The following is a T cell receptor beta chain sequence with its context. The data were taken from a study of T-cell reconstitution after alpha-beta-depleted transplantation in children. Germline CDR1 is MDHEN and CDR2 is SYDVKM. V was cut by 5 bases and J by 4 bases, with 5 bases left in between. The CDR3 spans 12 residues. Library preparation (for TCRbeta) was performed with unique molecular identifiers. MiXCR, run by TCRdb on the PCR reads, gives a single entry per CDR3 protein. Counted here are about 250,000 distinct CDR3 sequences, about 24% occurring once; the ten biggest clones make up around 4.8%.

This specimen was PBMCs, mostly from graft donor cells, taken 360 days after TCRalphabeta/CD19-depleted stem cell transplant. The rearrangement links TRBV28 to TRBJ2-2; D is undetermined. This TCR was sampled from a female patient aged 2 to 10 who had a stem cell transplant for congenital amegakaryocytic thrombocytopenia, so the T cells may come from the graft donor. CDR3 nucleotide sequence: TGTGCCAGCAGTGTCTCCACCGGGGAGCTGTTTTTT. Its translation: CASSVSTGELFF.